This T cell receptor (beta chain) was observed in a study of blood T cell repertoires in COVID-19 (dated by TCRdb to 2019 to 2021). A note on the overall study: Samples from collaborators originated in the United States, Italy and Spain and spanned both the acute and convalescent phases of COVID-19. Nearly every sample came with metadata listing a de-identified subject ID, COVID-19 status, age in years and sex. The repertoires were made available in a free public database intended to serve as a resource for research on the immune response to SARS-CoV-2. The material from the prospective study consisted of cDNA or gDNA derived from T cells, B-cell-depleted T cells, or PBMCs. Deeply sampled blood TCRbeta repertoires from subjects exposed to, actively infected with, or recovered from COVID-19 were included in the dataset. Samples were obtained from the ongoing ImmuneRACE study (first 160 participants) and from over 1,000 subjects provided by 6 global collaborators. Where available, HLA class I and class II types were obtained from metadata supplied by the sample provider rather than from assay-based typing. Overall study outcomes, separate from this receptor: The amount of clinical and demographic metadata varied by source and participant and was provided uncurated.

The immunoSEQ Assay, a bias-controlled multiplex PCR, was used to amplify TCRbeta CDR3 regions from genomic DNA. The original pipeline was this. The number of nucleated cells in each sample was estimated from the amplification of reference gene primers within the assay. To quantify the absolute abundance of each unique TCRbeta CDR3 rearrangement, sequence reads were collapsed and filtered. Productive Simpson clonality was computed per sample as the square root of Simpson's diversity index over productive rearrangements. TCRdb stores this immuneACCESS table with in-frame sequences only. Part of the clones is absent; in the studies checked, under half of the shortfall reflects unresolved V genes, and no reason is known for the rest. V, J and clone size are those of that table, while D and trimming were read from the DNA. This sample comprises about 220,000 clones, about 87% of them detected only once. The top ten constitute under 3% of the sample.

Participants in the prospective study were enrolled through a virtual design, were aged 18 to 89 years, and lived in roughly 24 United States geographic areas. Cohort assignment in the prospective study relied on participant-reported clinical history from a screening survey and a study questionnaire. Recovered participants in ImmuneRACE Cohort 3 were defined as having two consecutive negative NP/OP PCR tests, clearance from a healthcare professional, or resolution of symptoms. In the prospective study, whole blood, serum and a nasopharyngeal or oropharyngeal swab were collected from each participant by mobile phlebotomists. Additional blood draws and questionnaires over a roughly two-month period could optionally be provided by prospective study participants. Before DNA extraction, prospective study blood samples were shipped either frozen or at room temperature. Points on this clone: Its antigen is unknown. No base-level quality is on record; no much larger clone is a single base apart.

Trimming takes 6 bases off V and 7 bases off J; junction bases not matched to a gene: 7. The CDR3, from cysteine to phenylalanine, totals 14 residues. Only the CDR3 region is kept as DNA, spanning 42 bases read in frame from base 1. From a lookup of the germline V gene, CDR1 and CDR2 are SGHRS and YFSETQ. Sequencing input: PBMCs or T cells enriched from blood (not recorded which). This receptor was identified in a woman aged 25 to 39 who had recovered from COVID-19. In this chain, TRBV5-1 is recombined with TRBJ1-5; 10 of the junction bases match TRBD1. The CDR3 protein: CASKAGTGDQPQHF. The DNA sequence follows: TGCGCCAGCAAAGCCGGGACAGGGGACCAGCCCCAGCATTTT. Reference TRBV5-1 and TRBJ1-5 proteins supply the regions before and after the CDR3; the full variable domain is: KAGVTQTPRYLIKTRGQQVTLSCSPISGHRSVSWYQQTPGQGLQFLFEYFSETQRNKGNFPGRFSGRQFSNSRSEMNVSTLELGDSALYLCASKAGTGDQPQHFGDGTRLSIL.